The entry below gives a single TCR beta chain sequence along with its context. What antigen it recognizes has not been identified. Base-call qualities are not available, and no considerably larger clone is one nucleotide away. CDR1 SGHKS and CDR2 YYEKEE were looked up in the germline V gene (reference sequence). V is pruned by 4 bases and J by 4 bases, leaving 8 bases of the junction without a gene match. The CDR3 spans 14 residues, from the cysteine through the valine. Only CDR3 DNA is held: 42 bases, read in frame from base 1. This entry is derived from a study of T-cell memory formation after mild COVID-19 (dated by TCRdb to about 2021). At the level of the whole study: Most TCR sequence clusters were specific to one of the two donors. The cohort comprised two young, previously healthy adult volunteers, one female and one male. In a couple of donors, T-cell clones that expanded and contracted after mild COVID-19 were tracked by sequencing TCRalpha and TCRbeta repertoires over time.

PBMCs were isolated by Ficoll-Paque density gradient centrifugation. The run used an Illumina NovaSeq 6000. TCRalpha and TCRbeta cDNA libraries were built by 5'RACE with constant-segment primers, adding sample barcodes and unique molecular identifiers. RNA was extracted from every sample with Trizol reagent. Library amplification was performed in two PCR steps, and a second sample barcode and Illumina TruSeq adapters were introduced in the second step. Sequencing of libraries was performed on an Illumina NovaSeq with 2 x 150 bp paired-end reads. The paper's data handling went like this. Demultiplexing of reads and collapsing into UMI-guided consensus sequences were performed with migec v1.2.7. Using mixcr v2.1.11, the UMI consensuses were aligned to TRA and TRB V and J templates and assembled into clonotypes. Expanded or contracted clonotypes were those called significant by both edgeR and NoisET, with noise models trained on biological replicates. For edgeR calls, the thresholds were a false discovery rate-adjusted p below 0.01 and a log2 fold-change of 1. PCA with hierarchical clustering of max-normalized trajectories of the 1000 most abundant clonotypes was used as exploratory dynamics analysis. Separately sequenced CD4+ and CD8+ repertoires were used to assign a CD4 or CD8 phenotype to each responding clone. TCRdb trimmed the raw reads at Q25, called clones with MiXCR and kept productive beta chains. All rows with the same CDR3 protein become a single entry with the most common DNA and genes. The V and J calls were determined by TCRdb, not by the authors. This sample lists approximately 390,000 distinct CDR3 sequences; around a sixth were detected once. The ten largest clonotypes hold roughly 21% of the sample.

General study outcomes and caveats: Whether the second-wave clones peaking on day 37 were SARS-CoV-2 specific was not confirmed. Balanced CD4/CD8 phenotypes were observed for clones contracting from day 15 to 85, whereas a bias towards CD4+ was observed for a second wave of clones expanding from day 15 to 37. Some responding clones were detected in pre-infection memory, which suggested that pre-existing cross-reactive memory T cells had joined the SARS-CoV-2 response. Contracting CD4+ clones were found mainly in CM and EM memory subsets, while CD8+ clones were enriched in EMRA. The study included only a couple of mild cases, and larger cohorts that include severe cases with pre-infection samples were judged to be necessary.

The receptor was derived from a young man who had mild COVID-19 (a few samples of this study predate the infection). The sample titles of this study are shuffled in the database, so cell type and time point are left out; the donor was told from shared clones. Sequencing used PBMCs or a T cell subset sorted from them (not recorded which). The rearranged chain carries TRBV5-5 and TRBJ2-7; 7 central bases correspond to TRBD2. The DNA is TGTGCCAGCAGCCCGGGGACTACCAATTACGAGCAGTACGTC. This translates into CASSPGTTNYEQYV.